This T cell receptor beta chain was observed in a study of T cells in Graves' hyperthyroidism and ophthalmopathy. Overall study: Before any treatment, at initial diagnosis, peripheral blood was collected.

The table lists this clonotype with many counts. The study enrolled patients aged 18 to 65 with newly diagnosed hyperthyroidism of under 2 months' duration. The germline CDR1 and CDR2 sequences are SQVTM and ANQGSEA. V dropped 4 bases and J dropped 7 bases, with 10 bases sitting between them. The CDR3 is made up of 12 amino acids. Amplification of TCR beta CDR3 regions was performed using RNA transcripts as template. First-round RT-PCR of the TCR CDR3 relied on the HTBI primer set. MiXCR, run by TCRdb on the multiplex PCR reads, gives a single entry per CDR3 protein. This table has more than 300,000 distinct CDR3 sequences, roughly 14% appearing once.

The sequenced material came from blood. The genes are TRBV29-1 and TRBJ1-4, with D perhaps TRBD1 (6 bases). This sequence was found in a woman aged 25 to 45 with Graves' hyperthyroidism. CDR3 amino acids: CSVGDTSEKLFF. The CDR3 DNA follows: TGCAGCGTTGGGGACACCTCTGAAAAACTGTTTTTT.